A selection of T cell receptor beta chains follows, all from one sample in a study of CD8 T cells in Susac syndrome. TCRdb ran MiXCR on the immunoSEQ multiplex PCR reads and lists one entry per CDR3 protein. The table records approximately 120,000 distinct CDR3 sequences, around 94% of them present only once. The source material was CD4+ T cells from PBMCs. These receptors were taken from a human donor in good health. CDR3s include the opening cysteine and the closing phenylalanine or tryptophan. A D gene is named only where the DNA matches it firmly.

d_call: TRBD1; v_call: TRBV4-1; j_call: TRBJ2-1; cdr3_aa: CASSQEQGVSYNEQFF
d_call: .; v_call: TRBV7-9; j_call: TRBJ2-7; cdr3_aa: CASSLRRFGYEQYF
d_call: .; v_call: TRBV12-5; j_call: TRBJ1-3; cdr3_aa: CASGMTNTIYF
d_call: .; v_call: TRBV20-1; j_call: TRBJ2-7; cdr3_aa: CSARRGPASYEQYF
d_call: TRBD2; v_call: TRBV29-1; j_call: TRBJ2-7; cdr3_aa: CSVGRGYEQYF
d_call: TRBD1; v_call: TRBV20-1; j_call: TRBJ2-3; cdr3_aa: CSASRGIDTQYF
d_call: TRBD2; v_call: TRBV5-1; j_call: TRBJ2-3; cdr3_aa: CASSGGLDTDTQYF
d_call: TRBD1; v_call: TRBV5-1; j_call: TRBJ1-4; cdr3_aa: CASSQQGAEEEKLFF
d_call: .; v_call: TRBV2; j_call: TRBJ2-5; cdr3_aa: CASSAGHQAQETQYF
d_call: TRBD1; v_call: TRBV19; j_call: TRBJ1-5; cdr3_aa: CASSTGDRGMREPQHF
d_call: .; v_call: TRBV2; j_call: TRBJ1-2; cdr3_aa: CASLAGPGYTF
d_call: .; v_call: TRBV15; j_call: TRBJ1-2; cdr3_aa: CATSPSGRGWYTF
d_call: .; v_call: TRBV7-6; j_call: TRBJ2-1; cdr3_aa: CASSLGVYREQSNEQFF
d_call: TRBD2; v_call: TRBV19; j_call: TRBJ2-1; cdr3_aa: CASSARTSWEQFF
d_call: TRBD2; v_call: TRBV7-9; j_call: TRBJ2-2; cdr3_aa: CASSLALASGRPGELFF
d_call: .; v_call: TRBV7-9; j_call: TRBJ2-7; cdr3_aa: CASSRDAREQYF
d_call: .; v_call: TRBV2; j_call: TRBJ2-4; cdr3_aa: CASSLGRLAKNIQYF
d_call: .; v_call: TRBV7-2; j_call: TRBJ2-3; cdr3_aa: CASSPQGTDTQYF
d_call: .; v_call: TRBV7-9; j_call: TRBJ2-7; cdr3_aa: CASRKDFGAYEQYF
d_call: .; v_call: TRBV29-1; j_call: TRBJ1-1; cdr3_aa: CSVQKDTMNTEAFF
d_call: .; v_call: TRBV20-1; j_call: TRBJ2-1; cdr3_aa: CSPGGQSYNEQFF
d_call: .; v_call: TRBV20-1; j_call: TRBJ2-5; cdr3_aa: CSARDRAFQETQYF
d_call: TRBD1; v_call: TRBV9; j_call: TRBJ2-3; cdr3_aa: CASSVLGQGVDTQYF